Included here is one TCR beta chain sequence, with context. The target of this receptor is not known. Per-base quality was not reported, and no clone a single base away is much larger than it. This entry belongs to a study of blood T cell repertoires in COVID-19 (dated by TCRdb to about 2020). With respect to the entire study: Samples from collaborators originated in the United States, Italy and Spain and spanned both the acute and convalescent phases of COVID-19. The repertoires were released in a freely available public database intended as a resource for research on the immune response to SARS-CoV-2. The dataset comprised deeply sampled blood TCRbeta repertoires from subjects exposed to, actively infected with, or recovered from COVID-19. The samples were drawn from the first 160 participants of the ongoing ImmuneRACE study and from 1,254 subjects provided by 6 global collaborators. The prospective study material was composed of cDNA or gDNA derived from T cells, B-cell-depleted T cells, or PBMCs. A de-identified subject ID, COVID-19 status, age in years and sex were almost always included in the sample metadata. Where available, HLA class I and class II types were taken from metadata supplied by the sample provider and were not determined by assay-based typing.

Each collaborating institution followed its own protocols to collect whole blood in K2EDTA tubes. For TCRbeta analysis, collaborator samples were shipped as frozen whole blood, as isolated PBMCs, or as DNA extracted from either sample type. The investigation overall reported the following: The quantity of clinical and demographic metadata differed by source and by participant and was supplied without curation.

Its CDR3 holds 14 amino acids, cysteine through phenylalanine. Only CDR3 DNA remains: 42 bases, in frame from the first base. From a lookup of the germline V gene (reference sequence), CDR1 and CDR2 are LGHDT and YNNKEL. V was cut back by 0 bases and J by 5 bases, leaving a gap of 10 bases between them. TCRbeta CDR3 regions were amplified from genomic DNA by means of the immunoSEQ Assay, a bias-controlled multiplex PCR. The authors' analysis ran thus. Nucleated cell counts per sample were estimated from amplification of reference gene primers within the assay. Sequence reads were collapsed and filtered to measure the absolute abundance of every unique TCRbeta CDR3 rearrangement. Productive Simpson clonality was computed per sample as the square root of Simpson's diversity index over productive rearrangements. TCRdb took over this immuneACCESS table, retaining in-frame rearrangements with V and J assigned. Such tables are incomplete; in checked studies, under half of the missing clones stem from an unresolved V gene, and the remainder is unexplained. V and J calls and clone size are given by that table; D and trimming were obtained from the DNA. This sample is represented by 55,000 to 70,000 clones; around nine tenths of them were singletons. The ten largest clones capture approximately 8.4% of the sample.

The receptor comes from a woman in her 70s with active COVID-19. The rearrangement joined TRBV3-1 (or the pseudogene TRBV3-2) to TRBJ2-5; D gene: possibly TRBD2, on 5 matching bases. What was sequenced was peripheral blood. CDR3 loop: CASSQDYRDETQYF. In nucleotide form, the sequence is TGTGCCAGCAGCCAAGATTACCGGGATGAGACCCAGTACTTC.